These 10 T cell receptor beta chains were all obtained from the same sample, sequenced in a study of OX40 agonist ivuxolimab in advanced cancers. Profiling relied on immunoSEQ multiplex PCR, and the TCRdb table lists in-frame clones only, not all of them. The table has 35,000 or so clones, roughly 86% seen once. The source material was CD4+ or CD8+ T cells sorted from blood, sampled in a trial of the OX40 agonist ivuxolimab. These receptors came from an adult with an advanced solid tumor such as melanoma, head and neck, liver or kidney cancer.

About this clone: The sample holds other DNA sequences that translate to the same CDR3. The V and J genes are TRBV15 and TRBJ2-3; TRBD1 is a possible D gene (5 bases). V shed 1 base and J shed 1 base, with 9 bases lying between them. Germline CDR1 and CDR2: LNHNV and YYDKDF (reference sequence). The CDR3 extends over 15 amino acids. The CDR3, as DNA: TGTGCCACCAGCAGAGGGGGCCGGGGCACAGATACGCAGTATTTT. Amino acid sequence: CATSRGGRGTDTQYF.

This clone was found once. The J gene is TRBJ1-1, the V gene TRBV29-1; 7 bases map to TRBD1. CDR1 and CDR2 (germline): SQVTM, ANQGSEA. This CDR3 region has 12 residues. The V segment lost 6 bases and the J segment 6 bases; nucleotides outside the gene matches: 7. CDR3 region: CSVTGRLAEAFF. In DNA form, the CDR3 reads TGCAGCGTGACAGGGAGGTTGGCTGAAGCTTTCTTT.

The chain joins TRBV19 to TRBJ2-5, with D perhaps TRBD1 (6 bases). V was trimmed by 5 bases and J by 2 bases, leaving 12 bases between them. Germline CDR1 LNHDA, CDR2 SQIVND (reference sequence). The CDR3 is made up of 14 amino acids. The CDR3 loop reads CASSGQMKQETQYF. CDR3 DNA sequence: TGTGCCAGTAGTGGACAGATGAAACAAGAGACCCAGTACTTC. Based on the CDR3 plus reference TRBV19 and TRBJ2-5, the full variable domain is DGGITQSPKYLFRKEGQNVTLSCEQNLNHDAMYWYRQDPGQGLRLIYYSQIVNDFQKGDIAEGYSVSREKKESFPLTVTSAQKNPTAFYLCASSGQMKQETQYFGPGTRLLVL.

This clone was observed once. The sample contains more than one DNA sequence encoding this CDR3. The chain has TRBV19 and TRBJ1-3; D is unclear. Germline V lookup: CDR1 LNHDA, CDR2 SQIVND (reference sequence). V gave up 9 bases and J gave up 5 bases, with 5 bases separating them. This CDR3 is built from 10 residues. The CDR3 DNA is TGTGCCAGCGAAAGAAACACCATATATTTT. It specifies CASERNTIYF.

The chain has TRBV5-1 and TRBJ2-7; tentatively, D is TRBD1 (5 bases). V lost 0 bases and J 1 base, leaving 11 bases between the germline ends. The length of the CDR3 is 15 residues. Germline CDR1 and CDR2: SGHRS and YFSETQ. The CDR3 DNA follows: TGCGCCAGCAGCTTGGAGGGGTCGACTTCCTACGAGCAGTACTTC. Translating it yields CASSLEGSTSYEQYF.

The CDR3 reads CAWSFGDYEQYF. CDR3 in DNA: TGTGCCTGGAGTTTTGGGGACTACGAGCAGTACTTC. The genes are TRBV30 and TRBJ2-7; D is unresolved. The CDR3 contains 12 residues. The V end was cut by 2 bases, the J end by 3 bases, with 8 bases between. The germline V gene encodes CDR1 GTSNPN and CDR2 SVGIG (reference sequence). The full variable domain, rest sourced from reference TRBV30 and TRBJ2-7, is SQTIHQWPATLVQPVGSPLSLECTVEGTSNPNLYWYRQAAGRGLQLLFYSVGIGQISSEVPQNLSASRPQDRQFILSSKKLLLSDSGFYLCAWSFGDYEQYFGPGTRLTVT.

Relative to its sample, this clone is medium-sized. The chain recombines TRBV7-3 with TRBJ2-5, with D uncertain. With 0 bases removed from V and 0 bases from J, the gap between germline ends came to 8 bases. Germline CDR1 reads SGHTA; CDR2 reads FQGTGA. The CDR3 covers 15 residues. CDR3 sequence: CASSLTGNHQETQYF. The DNA of the CDR3 is TGTGCCAGCAGCTTAACAGGGAACCACCAAGAGACCCAGTACTTC.

This chain joins TRBV28 and TRBJ2-5; 10 nucleotides agree with TRBD2. After removal of 6 bases from V and 5 bases from J, the junction contained 3 bases not matched to a gene. Germline V gene sequence: CDR1 MDHEN, CDR2 SYDVKM. The CDR3 contains 13 residues. The CDR3: CASRLAGVETQYF. CDR3 bases: TGTGCCAGCAGGCTAGCGGGGGTGGAGACCCAGTACTTC.

The gene calls are TRBV2 and TRBJ1-1; perhaps TRBD1 as D (6 bases). The CDR3 extends over 16 amino acids. Germline V gives CDR1 SNHLY, CDR2 FYNNEI. V gave up 6 bases and J gave up 0 bases, with 17 bases separating them. The chain's CDR3 is CASRGGQRFVNTEAFF. Written as DNA, the CDR3 is TGTGCCAGCAGGGGAGGACAGCGCTTTGTGAACACTGAAGCTTTCTTT. The full variable domain, its missing parts supplied by reference TRBV2 and TRBJ1-1, is EPEVTQTPSHQVTQMGQEVILRCVPISNHLYFYWYRQILGQKVEFLVSFYNNEISEKSEIFDDQFSVERPDGSNFTLKIRSTKLEDSAMYFCASRGGQRFVNTEAFFGQGTRLTVV.

The rearrangement uses TRBV5-6 and TRBJ2-3; D call uncertain. In germline, CDR1 is SGHDT, CDR2 YYEEEE. The V gene lost 0 bases and the J gene lost 2 bases, with 4 bases spanning the gap. The CDR3 is 13 amino acids. CDR3 sequence (DNA): TGTGCCAGCAGCTTGGCGGCCACAGATACGCAGTATTTT. Its translation: CASSLAATDTQYF.